This is a list of T cell receptor beta chains from one sample in a study of cytomegalovirus exposure and HLA in healthy donors. TCRdb's copy holds only in-frame clones and misses some; the assay was immunoSEQ multiplex PCR. The sample consists of some 210,000 clones, roughly 84% of them appearing once. Sequencing used PBMCs. The receptors here all came from a woman aged 18-29 years in good health and CMV-seropositive. CDR3s include the opening cysteine and the closing phenylalanine or tryptophan. A D gene is named only where the DNA matches it firmly. Expanded clones are given a class, and other clones once, few, many or no size at all.

size	D	V	J	DNA	CDR3
-	TRBD1	TRBV2	TRBJ1-5	TGTGCCAGCAGTGACGGGACAGGGGGTATCCTTAGCAATCAGCCCCAGCATTTT	CASSDGTGGILSNQPQHF
-	TRBD1	TRBV7-9	TRBJ1-5	TGTGCCAGCAGCTCATCCCCGGGACAGGGGCGCGATCAGCCCCAGCATTTT	CASSSSPGQGRDQPQHF
-	TRBD1	TRBV18	TRBJ1-2	TGTGCCAGCTCACCGGGGGACAGGGGGATGTTGGGCTACACCTTC	CASSPGDRGMLGYTF
few	TRBD1	TRBV10-3	TRBJ2-7	TGTGCCATCCAGGTGGACAGGGCTAAGGAGCAGTACTTC	CAIQVDRAKEQYF
-	-	TRBV5-4	TRBJ2-7	TGTGCCAGCAGCTTGGAAGTCAGCTACGAGCAGTACTTC	CASSLEVSYEQYF
few	-	TRBV7-3	TRBJ2-3	TGTGCCAGCAGCTCTAGATACACAGATACGCAGTATTTT	CASSSRYTDTQYF
-	-	TRBV28	TRBJ1-3	TGTGCCAGCAGTTTCGGCAGGGCCAGAAACACCATATATTTT	CASSFGRARNTIYF
-	-	TRBV4-1	TRBJ1-1	TGCGCCAGCAGCCAGGAGGGTGGGATATTGAACACTGAAGCTTTCTTT	CASSQEGGILNTEAFF
-	TRBD1	TRBV5-1	TRBJ1-4	TGCGCCAGCAGGACAGGGGGCGCCTCTAATGAAAAACTGTTTTTT	CASRTGGASNEKLFF
-	-	TRBV6-6	TRBJ2-1	TGTGCCAGCAGTTATAGCGGAGACTACAATGAGCAGTTCTTC	CASSYSGDYNEQFF
-	TRBD2	TRBV28	TRBJ2-7	TGTGCCAGCAGTCTCGAGGGGGACAGCACGGGACTAGCGGGAGTCGAGCAGTACTTC	CASSLEGDSTGLAGVEQYF
-	TRBD2	TRBV10-1	TRBJ2-1	TGCGCCAGCAGGACTAGCGGGAGTAATGAGCAGTTCTTC	CASRTSGSNEQFF
-	TRBD1	TRBV30	TRBJ1-3	TGTGCCTGGAGTCCTTGGACAGGGGATCCTGGAAACACCATATATTTT	CAWSPWTGDPGNTIYF
-	-	TRBV11-2	TRBJ1-1	TGTGCCAGCAGCTTCGAACAGAGGAACACTGAAGCTTTCTTT	CASSFEQRNTEAFF
-	TRBD1	TRBV27	TRBJ1-1	TGTGCCAGCAGGCAACAGGGGAGCAACACTGAAGCTTTCTTT	CASRQQGSNTEAFF
-	-	TRBV5-6	TRBJ1-1	TGTGCCAGCAGCCCGGGTTATTTGAACACTGAAGCTTTCTTT	CASSPGYLNTEAFF
-	-	TRBV11-2	TRBJ2-1	TGTGCCAGCAGACAAGGACTACCGAGGGAGCAGTTCTTC	CASRQGLPREQFF
-	TRBD1	TRBV30	TRBJ2-3	TGTGCCTGGAGTGGGGGACAGGACACAGATACGCAGTATTTT	CAWSGGQDTDTQYF
-	-	TRBV7-9	TRBJ2-7	TGTGCCAGCAGCTTAAGGGCTAGCTCAAGCTACGAGCAGTACTTC	CASSLRASSSYEQYF
-	TRBD1	TRBV28	TRBJ2-5	TGTGCCAGCAGACCCCCACAGGGGGAGGTGAGGGAGACCCAGTACTTC	CASRPPQGEVRETQYF
-	TRBD1	TRBV5-4	TRBJ2-6	TGTGCCAGCAGCTTGGGACAGGGTTCTGGGGCCAACGTCCTGACTTTC	CASSLGQGSGANVLTF
-	-	TRBV28	TRBJ2-7	TGTGCCAGCAGTCTAGGCCGGGAGCAGTACTTC	CASSLGREQYF
-	-	TRBV27	TRBJ2-5	TGTGCCAGCAGTTTTGGTGCGGGAAGGGAGACCCAGTACTTC	CASSFGAGRETQYF
-	TRBD2	TRBV5-1	TRBJ2-1	TGCGCCAGCAGCTTATCTAGCGGGAGGTTTGAGCAGTTCTTC	CASSLSSGRFEQFF
-	TRBD2	TRBV9	TRBJ2-2	TGTGCCAGCAGCATCACTAGCGGCGGATACACCGGGGAGCTGTTTTTT	CASSITSGGYTGELFF
few	TRBD2	TRBV30	TRBJ2-1	TGTGCCTGTAGCGGGAGTGCGAGGAATGAGCAGTTCTTC	CACSGSARNEQFF
few	TRBD2	TRBV4-2	TRBJ2-2	TGTGCCAGCAGCCAAGTCGGGACTAGTACCGGGGAGCTGTTTTTT	CASSQVGTSTGELFF
-	TRBD2	TRBV28	TRBJ2-7	TGTGCCAGCAGTCCCCGGGGCAGCGGGAACTCCGACGAGCAGTACTTC	CASSPRGSGNSDEQYF
-	-	TRBV29-1	TRBJ2-1	TGCAGCGTTGAAGACTCGCTAGCGAATGAGCAGTTCTTC	CSVEDSLANEQFF
-	-	TRBV29-1	TRBJ1-2	TGCAGCGTTGAAGACGGGGTGAACTATGGCTACACCTTC	CSVEDGVNYGYTF
few	-	TRBV5-1	TRBJ2-2	TGCGCCAGCAGCTTGGGGGGGACAATCAACACCGGGGAGCTGTTTTTT	CASSLGGTINTGELFF
-	TRBD1	TRBV27	TRBJ2-3	TGTGCCAGCAGTTTAACAGGGGCCCTCGGAGATACGCAGTATTTT	CASSLTGALGDTQYF
-	-	TRBV5-6	TRBJ2-7	TGTGCCAGCAGCTTAAGGGGAGGACTCTACGAGCAGTACTTC	CASSLRGGLYEQYF
-	TRBD2	TRBV9	TRBJ2-1	TGTGCCAGCACCCCGGGACTAGCGCCCTACAATGAGCAGTTCTTC	CASTPGLAPYNEQFF
-	TRBD2	TRBV9	TRBJ2-1	TGTGCCAGCAGCGTAGGGCGGGGGGGCAGTGAGCAGTTCTTC	CASSVGRGGSEQFF
-	TRBD2	TRBV5-1	TRBJ2-5	TGCGCCAGCAGCCCGGGACTAGCGGGAGGGTATGAGACCCAGTACTTC	CASSPGLAGGYETQYF
few	TRBD1	TRBV7-9	TRBJ1-2	TGTGCCAGCAGCTTGACAGGGGGTAATGGCTACACCTTC	CASSLTGGNGYTF
-	-	TRBV7-9	TRBJ1-2	TGTGCCAGCAGCTTAGCGTACCAGGGGACCTACTATGGCTACACCTTC	CASSLAYQGTYYGYTF
once	-	TRBV18	TRBJ1-2	TGTGCCAGCTCACCACGGATTCGGGGAATTCCCCGAAGCTACAACTATGGCTACACCTTC	CASSPRIRGIPRSYNYGYTF
few	-	TRBV18	TRBJ2-7	TGTGCCAGCTCGCCCCCGGCAGGGTCCTACGAGCAGTACTTC	CASSPPAGSYEQYF
-	TRBD2	TRBV29-1	TRBJ2-5	TGCAGCGTGGGGACTAGCCGGACAGAGACCCAGTACTTC	CSVGTSRTETQYF
once	-	TRBV7-8	TRBJ1-4	TGTGCCAGCAGCTTATGGGGCACAACTAATGAAAAACTGTTTTTT	CASSLWGTTNEKLFF
-	-	TRBV29-1	TRBJ2-7	TGCAGCGTACAGGTCTTTCCCTACGAGCAGTACTTC	CSVQVFPYEQYF
-	TRBD2	TRBV29-1	TRBJ2-1	TGCAGCGTCGGATCGGGACTAGTGAACAATGAGCAGTTCTTC	CSVGSGLVNNEQFF
-	-	TRBV27	TRBJ1-1	TGTGCCAGCAGTTTATTTGGGGGCCGGGACACTGAAGCTTTCTTT	CASSLFGGRDTEAFF
once	-	TRBV15	TRBJ1-4	TGTGCCACCAGCAGAGATTTTAGCAGGGTGCGCACTGAAAAACTGTTTTTT	CATSRDFSRVRTEKLFF
few	TRBD2	TRBV7-3	TRBJ2-1	TGTGCCAGCAGCTTAGGACCTAGCGGGAGGGGCGATGAGCAGTTCTTC	CASSLGPSGRGDEQFF
-	TRBD2	TRBV10-3	TRBJ2-7	TGTGCCATCAGTGAGGGTAGCGGGAAAACCTACGAGCAGTACTTC	CAISEGSGKTYEQYF
-	TRBD1	TRBV7-8	TRBJ1-2	TGTGCCAGCAGCCCGGAGCGGGACAGGGTCTACTATGGCTACACCTTC	CASSPERDRVYYGYTF
-	-	TRBV5-4	TRBJ1-1	TGTGCCAGCAGCTTAAGTTCGGGGGTCAGTGTTGAAGCTTTCTTT	CASSLSSGVSVEAFF
-	TRBD2	TRBV4-2	TRBJ2-1	TGTGCCAGCAGCCAAGAACTAGCGGGAGGGCCTGAGCAGTTCTTC	CASSQELAGGPEQFF